The 4 T cell receptor beta chains listed next were all sequenced from one sample in a study of blood T cell repertoires in COVID-19. Produced via immunoSEQ multiplex PCR; TCRdb's table is partial and in-frame only. The sample has around 370,000 clones; about 90% are singletons. Sequences were obtained from peripheral blood. Receptor source: a man aged 18-30 years with active or convalescent COVID-19.

This clone was found once. An end of the junction does not agree with germline; a read error may underlie this. This chain connects TRBV7-3 to TRBJ1-6; 8 bases are shared with TRBD1. Germline-derived CDR1 and CDR2 are SGHTA and FQGTGA. The CDR3 extends over 15 amino acids. Here the CDR3 DNA reads TGTGTCAGCAGCCCTACTGGACAGGGTAATTCACCCCTCCACTTT. Translating gives CVSSPTGQGNSPLHF.

The chain has TRBV24-1 and TRBJ2-3, with TRBD2 matching 11 bases. The germline V gene encodes CDR1 KGHDR and CDR2 SFDVKD. J was trimmed by 4 bases and V by 4 bases; bases with no gene match: 3. The CDR3 covers 15 residues. As DNA, the CDR3 is TGTGCCACCAGTGACCCGACTAGCGGGGCAGATACGCAGTATTTT. It yields the protein CATSDPTSGADTQYF.

The chain uses TRBV24-1 and TRBJ2-1; 8 bases align to TRBD1. V shed 3 bases and J 4 bases; nucleotides not matched to a gene: 7. CDR1 is KGHDR and CDR2 is SFDVKD in the germline V gene. CDR3 length equals 16 residues. CDR3 residues: CATSDRQGMTYNEQFF. CDR3 DNA sequence: TGTGCCACCAGTGATCGACAGGGGATGACATACAATGAGCAGTTCTTC.

This sequence joins TRBV28 and TRBJ1-5; 8 bases agree with TRBD1. The germline V gene encodes CDR1 MDHEN and CDR2 SYDVKM. The CDR3 is made up of 17 amino acids. Trimming took 7 bases from V and 0 from J; bases not matched to a gene: 11. This chain's CDR3 is CASKRGGTGYSNQPQHF. The CDR3 region has the DNA TGTGCCAGCAAAAGAGGAGGGACAGGCTATAGCAATCAGCCCCAGCATTTT.